Below, 21 T cell receptor beta chains from the same sample are listed, as sequenced in a study of tumor and adjacent non-tumor tissue in lung cancer. The library came from three nested PCR rounds adapted from ARM-PCR protocols. One entry per CDR3 protein results from TCRdb running MiXCR on the multiplex PCR reads. The sample records roughly 220,000 distinct CDR3 sequences, about 76% being singletons. This sample's RNA came from whole unsorted tissue. Source material: lung tumor tissue. The origin of the receptors is a man aged 60 to 75 with non-small cell lung cancer.

Comment on this clonotype: A much larger clonotype is one base distant, so this may be a read error. Since no conserved phenylalanine or tryptophan closes the CDR3, a read error is the likely cause. The chain carries TRBV20-1 and TRBJ1-1; D remains unclear. The germline V gene has CDR1 DFQATT and CDR2 SNEGSKA (reference sequence). V lost 0 bases, J lost 3 bases, and 5 bases lay in between. This CDR3 has 12 residues. This CDR3 is CSAREWYTEAFI. Written as DNA, the CDR3 is TGCAGTGCTAGAGAGTGGTACACTGAAGCTTTCATT.

Comments on this clonotype: A much larger clone is a single base away; this may be a read error. This rearrangement joins TRBV20-1 to TRBJ2-1; TRBD2 agrees at 12 bases. Looked up from germline, CDR1 is DFQATT and CDR2 is SNEGSKA (reference sequence). The CDR3 covers 13 residues. V shed 5 bases, J shed 7 bases, and the junction held 3 bases outside the gene matches. CDR3 DNA sequence: TGCAGTGCTTCGACTAGCGGGGGAAATGAGCAGTTCTTC. This gives the protein CSASTSGGNEQFF.

The chain has TRBV20-1 and TRBJ1-5, with unresolved D. V dropped 6 bases and J dropped 7 bases, with 19 bases sitting between them. This CDR3 has 14 amino acids. Germline CDR1 reads DFQATT; CDR2 reads SNEGSKA (reference sequence). The CDR3 region is CSASPGSDNQPQHF. CDR3 nucleotide sequence: TGCAGTGCCAGCCCCGGGTCTGACAACCAGCCCCAGCATTTT.

About this clonotype itself: The junction shows a germline mismatch at one end, possibly a read error. In DNA form, the CDR3 reads TGTGCCAGCAGCTTTGGCGGGTCTAGTTCCTACAATGAGCCGTTCTTC. Translation gives CASSFGGSSSYNEPFF. The chain employs TRBV11-3 and TRBJ2-1; the D gene is possibly TRBD2 (5 bases). CDR1 SGHNT and CDR2 YENEEA come from the germline V gene. The CDR3 sequence is 16 residues long. Combining the CDR3 with reference TRBV11-3 and TRBJ2-1 gives the whole variable domain EAGVVQSPRYKIIEKKQPVAFWCNPISGHNTLYWYLQNLGQGPELLIRYENEEAVDDSQLPKDRFSAERLKGVDSTLKIQPAELGDSAVYLCASSFGGSSSYNEPFFGPGTRLTVL.

Worth noting for this clonotype: The junction departs from the called germline gene at one end, perhaps through a read error. V gene TRBV4-3 combines with J gene TRBJ2-3; TRBD1 matches at 8 bases. This CDR3 region has 17 residues. Germline values: CDR1 LGHNA, CDR2 YSLEER. CDR3 loop: CASSLLPGQGATDMQYF. The DNA of the CDR3 is TGCGCCAGCAGCCTACTCCCCGGGCAGGGGGCCACAGATATGCAGTATTTT.

Details on this clonotype: At one of its ends the junction is not consistent with the germline gene, which may arise from a read error. The V gene is TRBV10-2, the J gene TRBJ2-2; no reliable D call. The CDR3 has 15 residues. Germline loops: CDR1 WSHSY, CDR2 SAAADI. Written as DNA, the CDR3 is TGCGCCAGCAGTGATAGGACGGTGAACAGCGGGGAGCTGTTTTTT. Translated, it gives CASSDRTVNSGELFF.

For this clonotype: A much larger clone differs from this one at a single base, so this may be a read error. The V call is TRBV20-1, the J call TRBJ1-5, with a possible D match to TRBD1 (6 bases). V lost 1 base and J lost 3, with 10 bases in between. Germline CDR1 is DFQATT and CDR2 is SNEGSKA (reference sequence). The CDR3 has 14 amino acids. CDR3 in amino acids: CSARVGGNNQPQHF. The CDR3 DNA sequence: TGCAGTGCTAGAGTAGGGGGGAACAATCAGCCCCAGCATTTT.

This clonotype has a count of ten or more. The V gene is TRBV29-1, the J gene TRBJ2-3; 11 bases are shared with TRBD2. CDR1 and CDR2 (germline): SQVTM, ANQGSEA. The CDR3 covers 15 residues. The ends lost 6 bases at V and 3 bases at J; junction bases unmatched: 8. CDR3 DNA: TGCAGCGTAACTCTAGCGGGAGGTTTGACAGATACGCAGTATTTT. It yields the protein CSVTLAGGLTDTQYF.

Points on this clonotype: Being one base from a much bigger clone, this may be a read error. The chain recombines TRBV5-4 with TRBJ2-1, with TRBD1 matching over 8 bases. CDR3 length equals 13 residues. In germline, CDR1 is SGHNT, CDR2 YYREEE (reference sequence). CDR3 protein: CTSSLDRAVEQFF. The CDR3 DNA reads as TGTACCAGCAGCTTGGACAGGGCAGTTGAGCAGTTCTTC.

This clonotype was counted only a few times. The chain recombines TRBV2 with TRBJ2-1, with TRBD2 matching over 10 bases. Trimming cost V 6 bases and J 6 bases; bases outside gene matches: 5. The length of the CDR3 is 14 residues. CDR1 is SNHLY, CDR2 FYNNEI, per germline. The CDR3 DNA sequence: TGTGCCAGCAGAACCGGGACTAGCGTCAATGAGCAGTTCTTC. It yields the protein CASRTGTSVNEQFF.

This clonotype was seen a single time. A single base separates this from a much larger clone, so it may be a read error. V and J are TRBV20-1 and TRBJ1-1; 7 bases line up with TRBD1. This CDR3 comprises 16 residues. Germline lookup yields CDR1 DFQATT and CDR2 SNEGSKA (reference sequence). The CDR3 nucleotides are TGCAGTGCTAGACCATGGCGACAGGGTACGGATACTGAAGATTTCTTT. It specifies CSARPWRQGTDTEDFF.

As to this clonotype: Because the CDR3 is missing its conserved closing phenylalanine or tryptophan, this is likely a read error. This sequence joins TRBV20-1 and TRBJ1-5; no reliable D call. The CDR3 covers 15 residues. Germline CDR1 DFQATT, CDR2 SNEGSKA (reference sequence). V was shortened by 8 bases and J by 0 bases, with 17 bases between the two germline ends. The CDR3 DNA is TGCAGTAGCCGGAGGGCGGGAGATAGCAATCAGCCCCAGCATTTG. Translated: CSSRRAGDSNQPQHL.

On this clonotype: A read error may be the cause here, since a much bigger clone is one base away. The chain carries TRBV6-6 and TRBJ2-7; 15 bases line up with TRBD2. V lost 9 bases, J lost 2 bases, and 14 bases stayed unmatched. Germline V lookup: CDR1 MNHNY, CDR2 SVGAGI (reference sequence). The CDR3 sequence is 18 residues long. This CDR3 reads CARSDIGTSGRHTYEQYF. CDR3 DNA: TGTGCCAGAAGTGATATCGGGACTAGCGGGAGGCACACCTACGAGCAGTACTTC.

As to this clonotype: This may stem from a read error, because a much larger clone lies one nucleotide away. This sequence joins TRBV6-5 and TRBJ2-5; D unresolved. V was pared by 6 bases and J by 7 bases, with 15 bases between. Germline V gene sequence: CDR1 MNHEY, CDR2 SVGAGI. This CDR3 contains 13 residues. Written as DNA, the CDR3 is TGTGCCAGCAGCCCCCGGCCAGGTGGGACCCAGTACTTC. Translated: CASSPRPGGTQYF.

Remarks on this clonotype: A junction end diverges from the germline sequence, so it may reflect a read error. The genes are TRBV11-2 and TRBJ1-1; D call uncertain. This CDR3 is built from 8 residues. CDR1 is SGHAT and CDR2 is FQNNGV in the germline V gene. In DNA form, the CDR3 reads TGTACAAGCAGCTCCCATAGCTTC. Amino acids: CTSSSHSF.

About this clonotype itself: One end of the junction fails to match germline, which may point to a read error. The chain is built from TRBV20-1 and TRBJ1-4, with 9 bases aligning to TRBD1. The V gene's germline CDR1 is DFQATT and CDR2 SNEGSKA (reference sequence). The CDR3 length is 14 residues. As DNA, the CDR3 is TGTAGTGCTAGATGTGACAGGGGGGACGGGAAACTGTTTTTT. This translates into CSARCDRGDGKLFF.

The chain is built from TRBV6-6 and TRBJ2-3, with 10 positions matching TRBD2. This CDR3 is built from 16 residues. CDR1 and CDR2 from the germline V gene are MNHNY and SVGAGI (reference sequence). Trimming took 7 bases from V and 2 from J; bases not matched to a gene: 9. For the CDR3, the DNA is TGTGCCAGCAACTATCTAGCGGGGGACCTCACAGATACGCAGTATTTT. Protein: CASNYLAGDLTDTQYF.

On this clonotype itself: One end of the junction is discordant with germline, which a read error may explain. The gene calls are TRBV6-1 and TRBJ2-1; TRBD2 aligns across 8 bases. CDR1 and CDR2 from the germline V gene are MNHNS and SASEGT. This CDR3 is built from 16 residues. CDR3 coding DNA: TGTGTCAGCAGTGAAGAGCGGGGGCTGTCCTACAATGAGCAGTTCTTC. Encoded protein: CVSSEERGLSYNEQFF.

Concerning this clonotype itself: Relative to the germline gene, one junction end is altered; a read error may explain this. The chain employs TRBV11-2 and TRBJ1-1; perhaps TRBD1 as D (5 bases). The CDR3 runs 14 residues. Per germline, CDR1 SGHAT and CDR2 FQNNGV. The CDR3 sequence: CTCSFTGPNTEALF. CDR3 DNA: TGTACCTGCAGCTTTACGGGACCGAACACTGAAGCTTTGTTT.

As regards this clonotype: A read error may explain this, as a much larger clone is one base away. V is TRBV4-3 and J is TRBJ2-1; 7 bases line up with TRBD2. Germline CDR1 and CDR2: LGHNA and YSLEER. The CDR3 has 18 residues. With 2 bases clipped from V and 0 bases from J, the junction kept 10 bases outside the gene matches. DNA for the CDR3: TGCGCCAGCAGCCAATCTAGCGGATTCTCAAGCTCCTACAATGAGCAGTTCTTC. As protein: CASSQSSGFSSSYNEQFF.

This chain joins TRBV20-1 and TRBJ2-7; D possibly corresponds to TRBD1 (5 bases). This CDR3 contains 14 residues. The germline gives CDR1 DFQATT, CDR2 SNEGSKA (reference sequence). Deletions cut 2 bases from V and 2 bases from J, with 13 bases between. The CDR3 region has the DNA TGCAGTGCTAGAATTAACAAGGGGCCCTACGAGCAGTACTTC. Translation gives CSARINKGPYEQYF.